Listed below are T cell receptor beta chains from one sample, sequenced in a study of T cell responses to AZD1222 COVID-19 vaccine. The repertoire was sequenced with immunoSEQ multiplex PCR; TCRdb's copy has only in-frame clones and lacks some. The data show some 110,000 clones, 80% to 90% seen once. Sample: peripheral blood, taken on day 0 of MenACWY control vaccination. The receptor source for this set is an adult in good health. The CDR3 runs from the conserved cysteine through the conserved F or W. The order of the fields is D gene, V gene, clone size, J gene, CDR3 DNA, CDR3 protein. D genes are given only for firm matches. Size tells how often a clone was seen (once, few, many) or the class of an expanded clone, and some rows leave it out.

>.|TRBV11-2|.|TRBJ1-5
TGTGCCAGCAGCTTAGAGTTCAGTAGCAATCAGCCCCAGCATTTT
CASSLEFSSNQPQHF
>TRBD2|TRBV15|.|TRBJ2-2
TGTGCCACCAGCAGAGAGCGGCTAGCGGGGGTTACCGGGGAGCTGTTTTTT
CATSRERLAGVTGELFF
>TRBD1|TRBV5-4|once|TRBJ2-7
TGTGCCAGCAGTGTGGACAGGGGGCTCTACGAGCAGTACTTC
CASSVDRGLYEQYF
>TRBD1|TRBV29-1|.|TRBJ1-5
TGCAGCGTTTTAACAGGGGGAAATCAGCCCCAGCATTTT
CSVLTGGNQPQHF
>.|TRBV20-1|.|TRBJ1-1
TGCAGTGCTAGACCCCAACTTGTGCCTTTCTTT
CSARPQLVPFF
>.|TRBV4-1|.|TRBJ1-5
TGCGCCAGCAGCCAAGCCGGGACGGATAGCAATCAGCCCCAGCATTTT
CASSQAGTDSNQPQHF
>.|TRBV6-5|.|TRBJ1-1
TGTGCCAGCAGTTGGGGGGGATTAGACACTGAAGCTTTCTTT
CASSWGGLDTEAFF
>.|TRBV7-9|few|TRBJ1-6
TGTGCCAGTGGGGGGCAAAGCGGGACACCCCTCCACTTT
CASGGQSGTPLHF
>TRBD1|TRBV3-1/TRBV3-2|.|TRBJ1-6
TGTGCCAGCAGCCTCCGGGACAGGGATGATTCACCCCTCCACTTT
CASSLRDRDDSPLHF
>.|TRBV7-9|.|TRBJ2-1
TGTGCCAGCAGCTTATTGCACGGTGGAGCGGAGCAGTTCTTC
CASSLLHGGAEQFF
>TRBD1|TRBV30|.|TRBJ1-6
TGTGCCTGGAGTGTAAGAGGGGGCGATTCACCCCTCCACTTT
CAWSVRGGDSPLHF
>.|TRBV19|.|TRBJ1-2
TGTGCCAGTACCGTCGCAGATAACTATGGCTACACCTTC
CASTVADNYGYTF
>.|TRBV6-5|few|TRBJ1-5
TGTGCCAGCAGTTACGGGCAGGGTGGCAATCAGCCCCAGCATTTT
CASSYGQGGNQPQHF
>.|TRBV5-4|.|TRBJ2-7
TGTGCCAGCAGCTTGGGGGGCGGGGGCGCGAGAGGCGAGCAGTACTTC
CASSLGGGGARGEQYF
>.|TRBV6-5|.|TRBJ1-5
TGTGCCAGCATCGGCACTACTAGAGGCAATCAGCCCCAGCATTTT
CASIGTTRGNQPQHF
>TRBD1|TRBV5-3|few|TRBJ1-2
TGTGCCAGAAGATCCCGACAGGGCTCTTATGGCTACACCTTC
CARRSRQGSYGYTF
>TRBD1|TRBV5-1|.|TRBJ2-3
TGCGCCAGCAGCCTACGACAGGGTAAATCAGATACGCAGTATTTT
CASSLRQGKSDTQYF
>.|TRBV6-2/TRBV6-3|.|TRBJ1-3
TGTGCCAGCAGCTCCATGGGGCGCTCTGGAAACACCATATATTTT
CASSSMGRSGNTIYF
>TRBD1|TRBV3-1/TRBV3-2|.|TRBJ1-4
TGTGCCAGCAGCCAAACTGGGACAGGGGAGGATGAAAAACTGTTTTTT
CASSQTGTGEDEKLFF
>.|TRBV12-3/TRBV12-4|.|TRBJ2-5
TGTGCCAGCTCGTACGGGGAGACCCAGTACTTC
CASSYGETQYF
>TRBD2|TRBV7-2|.|TRBJ2-3
TGTGCCAGCAGCAGCGGACTAGCCACAGATACGCAGTATTTT
CASSSGLATDTQYF
>.|TRBV18|.|TRBJ1-5
TGTGCCAGCTCCCCCGGAGCAAATCAGCCCCAGCATTTT
CASSPGANQPQHF
>.|TRBV3-1/TRBV3-2|.|TRBJ1-2
TGTGCCAGCAGCCAGTCGGGCTATAACTATGGCTACACCTTC
CASSQSGYNYGYTF
>.|TRBV27|.|TRBJ2-7
TGTGCCAGCAGTTCGGGGGAGGCACACGAGCAGTACTTC
CASSSGEAHEQYF
>.|TRBV16|.|TRBJ1-3
TGTGCCAGCAGCCAATCGGTCCTGAGCTCTGGAAACACCATATATTTT
CASSQSVLSSGNTIYF
>TRBD2|TRBV20-1|once|TRBJ2-7
TGCAGTGCTAGTGGGACTAGCGGGGGGAGCTCCTACGAGCAGTACTTC
CSASGTSGGSSYEQYF
>.|TRBV7-8|.|TRBJ1-6
TGTGCCAGCAGCTTACGATGGGAAAGCTCACATTCACCCCTCCACTTT
CASSLRWESSHSPLHF
>TRBD1|TRBV19|.|TRBJ1-2
TGTGCCAGTAGAAAAAAGGGACAGGGGTATGGCTACACCTTC
CASRKKGQGYGYTF
>TRBD1|TRBV28|.|TRBJ2-4
TGTGCCAGCAGCCTACATTCCGTGGGACAGGAGGCGAAGCGCTTC
CASSLHSVGQEAKRF
>TRBD1|TRBV27|few|TRBJ1-6
TGTGCCAGCAGTTTATCGAGAAGGGGGCTCTCCTATAATTCACCCCTCCACTTT
CASSLSRRGLSYNSPLHF
>.|TRBV15|few|TRBJ1-5
TGTGCCACCAGCAGAGATCTAAGAGGGGACCAGCCCCAGCATTTT
CATSRDLRGDQPQHF
>.|TRBV7-3|.|TRBJ2-2
TGTGCCAGCAGCACAAGGACAGAAGCGAACACCGGGGAGCTGTTTTTT
CASSTRTEANTGELFF
>.|TRBV10-1|.|TRBJ1-5
TGCGCCATCCCCGGAACACAATTAGCAAATCAGCCCCAGCATTTT
CAIPGTQLANQPQHF
>TRBD1|TRBV11-1|once|TRBJ1-6
TGTGCCAGCAGCTCCCAACAGGGGACAGCTAATTCACCCCTCCACTTT
CASSSQQGTANSPLHF
>.|TRBV18|once|TRBJ2-7
TGTGCCAGCTCACGACTAACAGGGTACGAGCAGTACTTC
CASSRLTGYEQYF
>TRBD2|TRBV7-8|.|TRBJ2-5
TGTGCCAGCAGCCCAAGGCAGGCTGGGGGGGGAGGTGGGACCCAGTACTTC
CASSPRQAGGGGGTQYF